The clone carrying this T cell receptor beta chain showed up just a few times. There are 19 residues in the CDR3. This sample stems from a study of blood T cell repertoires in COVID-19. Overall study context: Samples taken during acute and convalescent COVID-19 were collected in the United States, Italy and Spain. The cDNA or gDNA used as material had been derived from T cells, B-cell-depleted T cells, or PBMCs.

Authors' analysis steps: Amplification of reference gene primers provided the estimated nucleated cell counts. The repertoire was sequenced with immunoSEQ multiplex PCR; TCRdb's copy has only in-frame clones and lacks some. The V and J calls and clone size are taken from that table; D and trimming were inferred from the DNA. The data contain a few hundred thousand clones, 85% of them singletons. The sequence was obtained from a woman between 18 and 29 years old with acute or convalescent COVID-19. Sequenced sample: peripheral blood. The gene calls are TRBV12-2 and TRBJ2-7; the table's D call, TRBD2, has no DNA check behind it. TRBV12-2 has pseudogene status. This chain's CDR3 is CASRLAYPDRRELSYEQYF. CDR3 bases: TGTGCAAGTCGCTTAGCGTACCCCGATCGGCGGGAGTTGTCCTACGAGCAGTACTTC.